This T cell receptor (beta chain) appears in the sequencing data of a study of blood T cell repertoires in COVID-19. Overall study: Sites in the United States, Italy and Spain provided acute and convalescent COVID-19 samples. T cells, B-cell-depleted T cells, or PBMCs provided the cDNA or gDNA that served as material.

Study processing details: By means of reference gene primer amplification, nucleated cell counts were estimated. Clones were read by immunoSEQ multiplex PCR, and TCRdb kept only the in-frame ones, dropping some. The V and J calls and clone size come from that table; D and trimming were worked out from the DNA. This sample has 120,000 to 150,000 clones; 88% occur once, and the top ten carry about 1.2%. Germline V CDR1 and CDR2: LGHDT, YNNKEL (reference sequence). The J segment lost 4 bases and the V segment lost 0 bases, leaving 1 base of the junction unmatched. The CDR3 length is 15 residues. Material: PBMCs or T cells enriched from blood (not recorded which). The chain joins TRBV3-1 (or the pseudogene TRBV3-2) to TRBJ1-5, with TRBD1 identical over 9 bases. The source of this sequence is a woman in her thirties with acute COVID-19. CDR3 loop: CASSQEQGANQPQHF. CDR3 nucleotide sequence: TGTGCCAGCAGCCAAGAACAGGGGGCTAATCAGCCCCAGCATTTT.